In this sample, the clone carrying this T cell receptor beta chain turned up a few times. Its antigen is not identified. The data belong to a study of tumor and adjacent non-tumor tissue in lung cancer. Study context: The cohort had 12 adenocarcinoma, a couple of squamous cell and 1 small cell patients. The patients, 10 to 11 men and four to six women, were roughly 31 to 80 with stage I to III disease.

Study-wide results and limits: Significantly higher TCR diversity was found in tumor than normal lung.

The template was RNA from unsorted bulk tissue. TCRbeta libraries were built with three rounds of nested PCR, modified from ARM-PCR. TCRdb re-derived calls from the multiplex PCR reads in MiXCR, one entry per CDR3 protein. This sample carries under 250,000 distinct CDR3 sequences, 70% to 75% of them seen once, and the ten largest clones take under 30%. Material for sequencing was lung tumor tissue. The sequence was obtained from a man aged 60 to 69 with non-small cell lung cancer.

CDR3: CASSRAPGGQETQYF. The CDR3 nucleotides read TGTGCCAGCAGCCGCGCCCCGGGAGGGCAAGAGACCCAGTACTTC. V and J are TRBV13 and TRBJ2-5, with 8 positions matching TRBD2. Germline loops: CDR1 PRHDT, CDR2 FYEKMQ (reference sequence). CDR3 length equals 15 residues. V lost 5 bases to trimming and J lost 2 bases; unmatched junction nucleotides: 7.